A selection of T cell receptor beta chains follows, all from one sample in a study of Ad26.COV2.S vaccination and SARS-CoV-2 variants. Profiling relied on immunoSEQ multiplex PCR, and the TCRdb table lists in-frame clones only, not all of them. The sample lists more than 300,000 clones, less than 90% occurring once. The sequencing here drew on peripheral blood, taken in a trial of Ad26.COV2.S vaccine versus placebo. These receptors all come from a person aged 18-60 years who received the Ad26.COV2.S COVID-19 vaccine or a placebo. Both conserved end residues are part of each CDR3. The D gene is left open where the match is weak. The size entry is marked missing in some rows and otherwise reads once, few, many or a size class.

d_call	v_call	clone_size	j_call	cdr3_nt	cdr3_aa
TRBD1	TRBV7-9	.	TRBJ1-2	TGTGCCAGCAGCGTCGGACAGGGGCGCGCACCGTTCGGCTACACCTTC	CASSVGQGRAPFGYTF
.	TRBV12-3/TRBV12-4	.	TRBJ2-7	TGTGCCAGCAGTTTCGCAGACAGGTACGAGCAGTACTTC	CASSFADRYEQYF
TRBD1	TRBV4-1	.	TRBJ2-6	TGCGCCAGCAGCCAAGATAATACAGGGGTAATCCCTGGGGCCAACGTCCTGACTTTC	CASSQDNTGVIPGANVLTF
.	TRBV7-9	.	TRBJ1-2	TGTGCCAGCAGCGGCAGGACAAATAACTATGGCTACACCTTC	CASSGRTNNYGYTF
.	TRBV30	.	TRBJ1-2	TGTGCCTGGAGTGTACGGGGGGAATATGGCTACACCTTC	CAWSVRGEYGYTF
.	TRBV7-9	.	TRBJ1-2	TGTGCCAGCAGCTTAATCGGGGCTGAAGGCTACACCTTC	CASSLIGAEGYTF
TRBD2	TRBV5-1	.	TRBJ2-3	TGCGCCAGCACTTCCGGGGGGATCGTTTTAGATACGCAGTATTTT	CASTSGGIVLDTQYF
.	TRBV28	.	TRBJ1-2	TGTGCCAGCAGCCCGCGTATCGGGACGGTAAACTATGGCTACACCTTC	CASSPRIGTVNYGYTF
.	TRBV28	few	TRBJ1-6	TGTGCCAGCGCAACCCACAGGGTGGATTCACCCCTCCACTTT	CASATHRVDSPLHF
.	TRBV25-1	.	TRBJ2-7	TGTGCCAGCAACGACAGGTTCTACGAGCAGTACTTC	CASNDRFYEQYF
TRBD2	TRBV7-9	.	TRBJ2-7	TGTGCCAGCAGGGGAACTAGCGGGGGAATAACAGAGCAGTACTTC	CASRGTSGGITEQYF